The clone carrying this TCR beta chain was seen more than once but under ten times. Its antigen is not identified. These data originate in a study of post-analysis software for immune sequencing data. Points from the study as a whole: In patients, TRBV5-6, TRBV5-1 and TRBV20-1 belonged to five TRBV segments found more frequently than in controls.

cDNA libraries of TCR beta carried unique molecular identifiers. From the PCR reads, TCRdb called clonotypes with MiXCR, one entry per CDR3 protein. Altogether roughly 400,000 distinct CDR3 sequences are present, approximately 38% being singletons, with the ten largest covering around 8%. The V gene lost 0 bases and the J gene lost 7 bases, with 18 bases spanning the gap. Germline V gene sequence: CDR1 MNHEY, CDR2 SVGAGI. The CDR3 consists of 16 residues. The genes are TRBV6-5 and TRBJ1-2; unclear D gene. Sequencing input: blood. This TCR derives from a girl aged 2-10 years with multiple sclerosis. The CDR3 sequence: CASSYSTLGEIGGYTF. The CDR3 nucleotides are TGTGCCAGCAGTTACTCTACCCTTGGGGAAATCGGTGGCTACACCTTC.